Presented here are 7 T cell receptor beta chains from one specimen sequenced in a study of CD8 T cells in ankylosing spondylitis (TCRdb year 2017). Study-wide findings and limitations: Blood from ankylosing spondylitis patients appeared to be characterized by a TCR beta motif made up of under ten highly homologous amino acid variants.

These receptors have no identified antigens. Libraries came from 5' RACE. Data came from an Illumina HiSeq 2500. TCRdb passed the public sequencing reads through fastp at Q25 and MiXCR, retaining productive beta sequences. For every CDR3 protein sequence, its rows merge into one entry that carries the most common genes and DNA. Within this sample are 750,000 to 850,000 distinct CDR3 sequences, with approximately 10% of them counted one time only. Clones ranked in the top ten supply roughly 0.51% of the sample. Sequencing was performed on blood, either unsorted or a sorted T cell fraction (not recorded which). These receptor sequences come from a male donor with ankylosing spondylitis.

CDR3 amino acids: CASSPGQPGNQPQHF. CDR3 nucleotide sequence: TGTGCCAGCAGCCCGGGACAGCCCGGCAATCAGCCCCAGCATTTT. The V and J genes are TRBV7-9 and TRBJ1-5; TRBD1 agrees at 7 bases. The length of the CDR3 is 15 residues. J was trimmed by 2 bases and V by 5 bases; bases with no gene match: 6. CDR1 and CDR2 from the germline V gene are SEHNR and FQNEAQ (reference sequence).

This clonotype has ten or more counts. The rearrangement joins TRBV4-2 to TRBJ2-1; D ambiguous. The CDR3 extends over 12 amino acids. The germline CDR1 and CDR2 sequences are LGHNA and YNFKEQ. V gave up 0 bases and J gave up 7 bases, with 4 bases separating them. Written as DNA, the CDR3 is TGTGCCAGCAGCCAAGAAAGGAATGAGCAGTTCTTC. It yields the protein CASSQERNEQFF.

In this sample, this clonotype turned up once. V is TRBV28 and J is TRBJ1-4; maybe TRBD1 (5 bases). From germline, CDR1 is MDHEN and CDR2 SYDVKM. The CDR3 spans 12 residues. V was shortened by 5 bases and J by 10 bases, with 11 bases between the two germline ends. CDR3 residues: CASSGIRAKLFF. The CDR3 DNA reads TGTGCCAGCAGTGGCATCAGGGCAAAACTGTTTTTT.

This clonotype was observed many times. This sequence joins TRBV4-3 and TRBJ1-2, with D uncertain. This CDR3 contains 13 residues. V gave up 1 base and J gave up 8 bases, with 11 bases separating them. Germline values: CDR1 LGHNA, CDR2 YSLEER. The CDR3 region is CASSQVNGKGYTF. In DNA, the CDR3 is TGCGCCAGCAGCCAAGTCAATGGAAAAGGCTACACCTTC.

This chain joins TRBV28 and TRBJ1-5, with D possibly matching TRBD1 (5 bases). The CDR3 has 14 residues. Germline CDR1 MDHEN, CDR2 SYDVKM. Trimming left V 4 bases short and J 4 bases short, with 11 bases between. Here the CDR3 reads CASSSGRQNQPQHF. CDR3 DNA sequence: TGTGCCAGCAGTTCGGGACGGCAAAATCAGCCCCAGCATTTT.

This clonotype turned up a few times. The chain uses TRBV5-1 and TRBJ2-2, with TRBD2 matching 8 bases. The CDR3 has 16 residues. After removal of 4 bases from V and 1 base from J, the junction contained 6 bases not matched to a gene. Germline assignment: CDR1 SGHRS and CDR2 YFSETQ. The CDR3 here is CASSLLSGGNTGELFF. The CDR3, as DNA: TGCGCCAGCAGCCTACTGAGCGGGGGGAACACCGGGGAGCTGTTTTTT.

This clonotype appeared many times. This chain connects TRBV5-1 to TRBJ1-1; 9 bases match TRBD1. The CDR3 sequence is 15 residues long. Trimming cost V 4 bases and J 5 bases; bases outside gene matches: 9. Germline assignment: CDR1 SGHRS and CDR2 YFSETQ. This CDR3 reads CASSPTGQGWTEAFF. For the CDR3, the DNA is TGCGCCAGCAGCCCCACGGGACAGGGATGGACTGAAGCTTTCTTT.